A selection of T cell receptor beta chains follows, all from one sample in a study of neurological immune-mediated disorders. TCRdb passed the 5' RACE reads through MiXCR, listing each CDR3 protein once. The table lists approximately 41,000 distinct CDR3 sequences, more than 12% of them singletons. Sequencing input: CD4+ T cells from blood. The receptors originated from a woman aged 60-75 years with HTLV-1-associated myelopathy (HAM/TSP). Each CDR3 is given with its conserved first and last residue. Where a row states a size, it is once, few, many or the class of an expanded clone; other rows omit it.

abundance | v_gene | CDR3aa
many | TRBV7-2 | CASSLDSGGNPPLHF
many | TRBV7-3 | CASSLGGPMNTDTQYF
many | TRBV12-3/TRBV12-4 | CASSQGQGYYEKLFF
many | TRBV25-1 | CASSPLVPLHF
many | TRBV6-1 | CASLPSGQTYGYTF
many | TRBV20-1 | CSALTSGGIGDSYNEQFF
medium-sized | TRBV20-1 | CSASLAGRLDTQYF
NA | TRBV30 | CAWSVGAGHPADEQYF
many | TRBV20-1 | CSATRTGQETQYF
many | TRBV29-1 | CSVEAGGPDTQYF
once | TRBV5-4 | CASSSRQGGTEAFF
many | TRBV20-1 | CSAWDSTYEQYF
many | TRBV12-3/TRBV12-4 | CASSSRSGYTEAFF
many | TRBV5-1 | CASSPAGRTGELFF
NA | TRBV6-1 | CASSPGRSYGYTF
NA | TRBV20-1 | CSARALLDRQETQYF
many | TRBV6-6 | CASSYREGASETQYF
medium-sized | TRBV5-1 | CASSYRGTIPNEQFF
NA | TRBV20-1 | CSARDGRGGLNEQFF
many | TRBV5-5 | CASSPGTYNEQFF
many | TRBV3-1 | CASSNQGLSNSPLHF
many | TRBV27 | CASSWLKGARGTEAFF
NA | TRBV3-1 | CASSQDPGVEKLFF
NA | TRBV20-1 | CSAGLGTGREYGYTF
NA | TRBV18 | CASSMRSGSYNSPLHF
many | TRBV5-1 | CASSLVKNTEAFF
many | TRBV6-1 | CASSEYGQESQPQHF
many | TRBV2 | CASSERQISGANVLTF
many | TRBV20-1 | CSATGTRESTDTQYF
many | TRBV9 | CASSVGVTGTDTQYF
many | TRBV20-1 | CSASGGHAGDTQYF
many | TRBV5-1 | CASSLEGAPEGQNF
NA | TRBV20-1 | CSAYVPNSPLHF
many | TRBV7-3 | CASSLALAGGLNEQFF
many | TRBV6-6 | CATGTGGVGGYTF
many | TRBV7-6 | CASSFLASGGADEQYF
many | TRBV5-1 | CASSWTAHGQETQYF
many | TRBV5-1 | CASSFGQGEIEKLFF
many | TRBV11-2 | CASSSMTGNYGYTF
many | TRBV7-9 | CASSFSYQPSSTDTQYF
many | TRBV15 | CATSRGLTGLAPYEQYF
many | TRBV6-1 | CASSRDTISYEQYF
many | TRBV12-3/TRBV12-4 | CASSLGRQGSYGYTF
many | TRBV3-1 | CASSASSGNTIYF
many | TRBV6-2/TRBV6-3 | CASRGSSNQPQHF
many | TRBV6-5 | CASSYSPGNTEAFF
many | TRBV5-1 | CASSLGWGVNEKLFF
many | TRBV20-1 | CSASGLANNEQFF
many | TRBV7-2 | CASSLSIRMSNYGYTF
many | TRBV29-1 | CSVGTGGYNEQFF
NA | TRBV20-1 | CSAPVEGRDGELFF
many | TRBV9 | CASSVERAGRYTGELFF
few | TRBV5-1 | CASSWTPNTGELFF
medium-sized | TRBV7-6 | CASSLQAPNTEAFF
NA | TRBV20-1 | CSGGLPRLVDAEAFF
many | TRBV4-2 | CASSQGGGLAGEETQYF
NA | TRBV10-3 | CDISESMVGTDTQYF